Listed below are T cell receptor beta chains from one sample, sequenced in a study of cytomegalovirus exposure and HLA in healthy donors. TCRdb keeps only in-frame clones here, not all; method: immunoSEQ multiplex PCR. The profile shows around 63,000 clones, roughly 78% of them singletons. Sequences were obtained from PBMCs. The origin of the receptors is a man between 35 and 55 years old in good health and CMV-seronegative. Each CDR3 is given with its conserved first and last residue. Each record gives: J gene, D gene, V gene, clone size, CDR3 protein, CDR3 DNA. A D gene is named only where the DNA matches it firmly. Clone size appears in some rows only: once, few, many, or a class for an expanded clone.

TRBJ1-4	NA	TRBV19	NA	CASTGSTDLELFF	TGTGCCAGTACTGGTTCGACAGACTTGGAACTGTTTTTT
TRBJ2-5	NA	TRBV18	once	CASSPILDQETQYF	TGTGCCAGCTCACCCATACTAGATCAAGAGACCCAGTACTTC
TRBJ2-5	NA	TRBV7-2	NA	CASSQGGSIETQYF	TGTGCCAGCAGCCAAGGGGGTAGTATAGAGACCCAGTACTTC
TRBJ2-7	TRBD2	TRBV6-1	NA	CASSRLAQNYEQYF	TGTGCCAGCAGTCGACTAGCACAAAACTACGAGCAGTACTTC
TRBJ1-2	NA	TRBV7-9	NA	CASSFGQTGYTF	TGTGCCAGCAGCTTCGGACAGACCGGCTACACCTTC
TRBJ1-3	TRBD1	TRBV7-2	NA	CASSRDRGYGNTIYF	TGTGCCAGCAGTAGGGACAGGGGGTATGGAAACACCATATATTTT
TRBJ2-2	NA	TRBV19	few	CASSTTGTGELFF	TGTGCCAGTAGTACAACAGGTACCGGGGAGCTGTTTTTT
TRBJ2-7	NA	TRBV5-4	NA	CASSYSVSYEQYF	TGTGCCAGCAGCTACTCGGTCTCCTACGAGCAGTACTTC
TRBJ2-4	NA	TRBV18	NA	CASSDSRNIQYF	TGTGCCAGCTCGGACAGTCGAAACATTCAGTACTTC
TRBJ2-7	NA	TRBV11-2	NA	CASSFTRGLGIYEQYF	TGTGCCAGCAGCTTTACCAGAGGACTGGGAATCTACGAGCAGTACTTC
TRBJ2-1	NA	TRBV15	NA	CATSTRAPSSRNEQFF	TGTGCCACCAGCACCAGGGCCCCAAGTTCTAGGAATGAGCAGTTCTTC
TRBJ2-4	TRBD1	TRBV6-1	once	CASTRQGPAKNIQYF	TGTGCCAGCACTCGACAGGGGCCGGCCAAAAACATTCAGTACTTC
TRBJ2-7	TRBD1	TRBV6-1	few	CASSAPGQGDPMYEQYF	TGTGCCAGCAGTGCCCCGGGACAGGGGGATCCCATGTACGAGCAGTACTTC
TRBJ2-2	NA	TRBV5-1	NA	CASGTFYTGELFF	TGCGCCAGCGGGACTTTTTACACCGGGGAGCTGTTTTTT
TRBJ2-3	TRBD1	TRBV5-4	NA	CASSSGTGVADTQYF	TGTGCCAGCAGCTCCGGGACAGGGGTTGCAGATACGCAGTATTTT
TRBJ2-1	NA	TRBV30	NA	CAYLRNPDYNEQFF	TGTGCCTATCTACGAAATCCTGACTACAATGAGCAGTTCTTC
TRBJ1-5	NA	TRBV6-1	NA	CASSPDSPNQPQHF	TGTGCCAGCAGTCCGGACAGTCCCAATCAGCCCCAGCATTTT
TRBJ2-7	TRBD2	TRBV27	once	CASSLLGTSGLTYEQYF	TGTGCCAGCAGTTTATTGGGGACTAGCGGACTAACCTACGAGCAGTACTTC
TRBJ2-1	NA	TRBV4-2	once	CASSQGAGGVEQFF	TGTGCCAGCAGCCAAGGGGCAGGAGGCGTTGAGCAGTTCTTC
TRBJ2-1	NA	TRBV6-5	NA	CASTSGLRVETEQFF	TGTGCCAGCACCTCCGGACTACGCGTGGAGACTGAGCAGTTCTTC
TRBJ1-1	TRBD1	TRBV19	NA	CASSPWTGMNTEAFF	TGTGCCAGTAGTCCCTGGACAGGGATGAACACTGAAGCTTTCTTT
TRBJ1-2	NA	TRBV5-5	NA	CASSAVAGGGYTF	TGTGCCAGCAGCGCGGTGGCCGGCGGGGGCTACACCTTC
TRBJ2-3	TRBD2	TRBV7-8	NA	CASSPSSGSVDTQYF	TGTGCCAGCAGCCCCTCTAGCGGGAGTGTAGATACGCAGTATTTT
TRBJ2-2	TRBD1	TRBV6-5	once	CASSLGTDTGELFF	TGTGCCAGCAGCTTGGGGACAGACACCGGGGAGCTGTTTTTT
TRBJ2-7	NA	TRBV23-1	NA	CASSPLRQVKIYEQYF	TGCGCCAGCAGTCCCCTTCGACAGGTCAAAATCTACGAGCAGTACTTC
TRBJ1-1	TRBD1	TRBV5-1	once	CASSSGDRASEAFF	TGCGCCAGCTCGTCGGGCGACAGGGCTAGTGAAGCTTTCTTT
TRBJ2-3	NA	TRBV9	NA	CASSGRGEFTDTQYF	TGTGCCAGCAGCGGACGCGGGGAGTTCACAGATACGCAGTATTTT
TRBJ1-5	TRBD1	TRBV2	NA	CASGQENSNQPQHF	TGTGCCAGCGGACAGGAAAATAGCAATCAGCCCCAGCATTTT
TRBJ2-1	NA	TRBV10-1	NA	CASSERAEGYNEQFF	TGCGCCAGCAGTGAAAGGGCGGAGGGGTACAATGAGCAGTTCTTC
TRBJ1-1	NA	TRBV19	NA	CASSIVGQLGSNTEAFF	TGTGCCAGTAGTATAGTCGGACAGTTGGGATCTAACACTGAAGCTTTCTTT
TRBJ1-6	NA	TRBV6-6	NA	CASSRTELNSPLHF	TGTGCCAGCAGTCGAACAGAGCTTAATTCACCCCTCCACTTT